Listed below are T cell receptor beta chains from one sample, sequenced in a study of response to subunit inactivated influenza vaccine. MiXCR was run by TCRdb on the RT-PCR reads, yielding one entry per CDR3 protein. The sample yields 550,000 to 600,000 distinct CDR3 sequences, roughly 12% seen once. The sample in question was PBMCs from blood, obtained on the day of vaccination. These receptors all come from a man aged 45-65 years who received an inactivated influenza vaccine. CDR3s include the opening cysteine and the closing phenylalanine or tryptophan. D genes are given only for firm matches. The listing skips clone size in some rows; elsewhere it reads once, few, many or a size class.

abundance	j_gene	d_gene	v_gene	CDR3nt	CDR3aa
.	TRBJ2-7	.	TRBV20-1	TGCAGTGCTAGGGCCAGCGGCTACGAGCAGTACTTC	CSARASGYEQYF
.	TRBJ2-2	.	TRBV18	TGTGCCAGCTCACCACAGCAGAGCGCGAACACCGGGGAGCTGTTTTTT	CASSPQQSANTGELFF
.	TRBJ1-3	.	TRBV5-1	TGCGCCAGCAGCTTGGGACAGGTGAACGGAAACACCATATATTTT	CASSLGQVNGNTIYF
few	TRBJ2-5	TRBD2	TRBV9	TGTGCCAGCAGCGTAGCTTTTGGACTAGCGGAGACCCAGTACTTC	CASSVAFGLAETQYF
.	TRBJ2-1	TRBD2	TRBV6-2/TRBV6-3	TGTGCCAGCAGTTATCGGGCGGGAGGGGGCGGTGAGCAGTTCTTC	CASSYRAGGGGEQFF
.	TRBJ2-1	.	TRBV2	TGTGCCAGCAGTGACTATAGGTACAATGACAATGAGCAGTTCTTC	CASSDYRYNDNEQFF
.	TRBJ2-7	TRBD1	TRBV6-5	TGTGCCAGCAGTTATATGGGACAGCCTGCTGGGGGCGAGCAGTACTTC	CASSYMGQPAGGEQYF
.	TRBJ2-7	.	TRBV4-3	TGCGCCAGCAGCCAAGATCTGGCACTTGGGGTTATCTCCTACGAGCAGTACTTC	CASSQDLALGVISYEQYF
.	TRBJ2-7	.	TRBV7-2	TGTGCCAGCAGCTTAAATTTTGCCTACGAGCAGTACTTC	CASSLNFAYEQYF
.	TRBJ2-2	.	TRBV29-1	TGCAGCGTGGCGGTTGGCCTCAGCAACACCGGGGAGCTGTTTTTT	CSVAVGLSNTGELFF
.	TRBJ2-5	.	TRBV28	TGTGCCAGCAGTTTTGGGGACAAACCGGGACTTGAACTGGAGACCCAGTACTTC	CASSFGDKPGLELETQYF
.	TRBJ1-4	.	TRBV20-1	TGCAGTGCTATTGGGGCTTATGAAAAACTGTTTTTT	CSAIGAYEKLFF
.	TRBJ2-5	.	TRBV5-1	TGCGCCAGCAGCTTGTCCTCCACCCAAGAGACCCAGTACTTC	CASSLSSTQETQYF
many	TRBJ1-5	.	TRBV20-1	TGCAGTGCTAGAGCCCCAGACAGATCCAATCAGCCCCAGCATTTT	CSARAPDRSNQPQHF
few	TRBJ2-1	.	TRBV3-1	TGTGCCAGCAGCCTTTTGCGCCTGAGCTCCTACAATGAGCAGTTCTTC	CASSLLRLSSYNEQFF
few	TRBJ1-2	TRBD1	TRBV7-2	TGTGCCAGCAGCCCAGACAGGGAAATTGGCTACACCTTC	CASSPDREIGYTF
few	TRBJ2-2	TRBD2	TRBV3-1	TGTGCCAGCAGCCAAGGACTAGCAGCGAACACCGGGGAGCTGTTTTTT	CASSQGLAANTGELFF
.	TRBJ2-6	.	TRBV15	TGTGCCACCAGGGGGAGCTCTGGGGCCAACGTCCTGACTTTC	CATRGSSGANVLTF
.	TRBJ2-7	.	TRBV12-3/TRBV12-4	TGTGCCAGCAGTGCCCATAGGACCGCCTACGAGCAGTACTTC	CASSAHRTAYEQYF
.	TRBJ2-7	.	TRBV7-9	TGTGCCAGCAGCCCCGGAGGGCTGGCCTACGAGCAGTACTTC	CASSPGGLAYEQYF
few	TRBJ2-7	TRBD1	TRBV20-1	TGCAGTGCTAGCGACAGGGGGAGAGACGAGCAGTACTTC	CSASDRGRDEQYF
few	TRBJ2-7	.	TRBV14	TGTGCCAGCAGCCAAATGGGGGGCCTCTACGAGCAGTACTTC	CASSQMGGLYEQYF
.	TRBJ2-5	.	TRBV6-1	TGTGCCAGCGCCAAAACGGAGACCCAGTACTTC	CASAKTETQYF
.	TRBJ2-2	.	TRBV15	TGTGCCACCAGCGGGGACACTTACACCGGGGAGCTGTTTTTT	CATSGDTYTGELFF
few	TRBJ1-2	.	TRBV5-1	TGCGCCAGCAGCTTGGGCCAGGAGGATGGCTACACCTTC	CASSLGQEDGYTF
few	TRBJ1-6	.	TRBV12-3/TRBV12-4	TGTGCCAGCAGAAAAACAGGGACCCATTCACCCCTCCACTTT	CASRKTGTHSPLHF
many	TRBJ1-5	TRBD1	TRBV4-2	TGTGCCAGCAGCCAAGATAGAGGGGGCGCGGGTCAGCCCCAGCATTTT	CASSQDRGGAGQPQHF
.	TRBJ2-2	TRBD1	TRBV20-1	TGCAGTGCTAGAGATTTCCGTTTTGGGGACAGCGGGGAGCTGTTTTTT	CSARDFRFGDSGELFF
many	TRBJ2-7	.	TRBV20-1	TGCAGTGCTAGAGATCGTAGCGGCTACGAGCAGTACTTC	CSARDRSGYEQYF
few	TRBJ1-5	.	TRBV12-3/TRBV12-4	TGTGCCAGCAGCTGGGACCGGGTCGGCAATCAGCCCCAGCATTTT	CASSWDRVGNQPQHF
.	TRBJ2-7	.	TRBV20-1	TGCAGTGCGCCCGGCCGCAGCTCCTACGAGCAGTACTTC	CSAPGRSSYEQYF
many	TRBJ2-1	.	TRBV5-5	TGTGCCAGCAGCTTGGATTGGCGTAATGAGCAGTTCTTC	CASSLDWRNEQFF
.	TRBJ2-5	.	TRBV5-5	TGTGCCAGCACCAGAGCCATGGCCCAAGAGACCCAGTACTTC	CASTRAMAQETQYF
few	TRBJ2-7	.	TRBV29-1	TGCAGCGTTGGACACCAATACGAGCAGTACTTC	CSVGHQYEQYF
few	TRBJ2-7	.	TRBV5-1	TGCGCCAGCAGCCCCTGGGGAGGGGGCTCCTACGAGCAGTACTTC	CASSPWGGGSYEQYF